The clone carrying this T cell receptor (beta chain) was seen a handful of times. Its antigen remains unidentified. These data come from a study of shared clonotypes between healthy human individuals. The DNA input per sorted-subset replicate PCR was about 0.2 ug, corresponding to roughly 30,000 T cell genomes. The method was immunoSEQ multiplex PCR; TCRdb's version includes in-frame clones alone and lacks a portion of them. The profile covers 180,000 or so clones, with 80% to 95% appearing a single time and 0.067% taken by the ten largest. Investigators divided CD4+ cells into CD45RA+ naive and CD45RA-negative memory subsets. Germline CDR1 SEHNR, CDR2 FQNEAQ (reference sequence). The CDR3 spans 13 residues. Between the trimmed V and J ends, which lost 5 bases and 5 bases, there was a span of 13 bases. Broader study findings: It was the non-shared clonotypes that had lower generation probabilities than clonotypes shared by all four donors.

This TCR derives from a young woman in good health. V is TRBV7-9 and J is TRBJ2-7; D possibly corresponds to TRBD1 (5 bases). Specimen: naive CD4+ T cells sorted from blood. Subset: CD45RA+ positively selected. CDR3: CASSARQIHEQYF. The CDR3 DNA follows: TGTGCCAGCAGCGCCCGACAGATCCACGAGCAGTACTTC.